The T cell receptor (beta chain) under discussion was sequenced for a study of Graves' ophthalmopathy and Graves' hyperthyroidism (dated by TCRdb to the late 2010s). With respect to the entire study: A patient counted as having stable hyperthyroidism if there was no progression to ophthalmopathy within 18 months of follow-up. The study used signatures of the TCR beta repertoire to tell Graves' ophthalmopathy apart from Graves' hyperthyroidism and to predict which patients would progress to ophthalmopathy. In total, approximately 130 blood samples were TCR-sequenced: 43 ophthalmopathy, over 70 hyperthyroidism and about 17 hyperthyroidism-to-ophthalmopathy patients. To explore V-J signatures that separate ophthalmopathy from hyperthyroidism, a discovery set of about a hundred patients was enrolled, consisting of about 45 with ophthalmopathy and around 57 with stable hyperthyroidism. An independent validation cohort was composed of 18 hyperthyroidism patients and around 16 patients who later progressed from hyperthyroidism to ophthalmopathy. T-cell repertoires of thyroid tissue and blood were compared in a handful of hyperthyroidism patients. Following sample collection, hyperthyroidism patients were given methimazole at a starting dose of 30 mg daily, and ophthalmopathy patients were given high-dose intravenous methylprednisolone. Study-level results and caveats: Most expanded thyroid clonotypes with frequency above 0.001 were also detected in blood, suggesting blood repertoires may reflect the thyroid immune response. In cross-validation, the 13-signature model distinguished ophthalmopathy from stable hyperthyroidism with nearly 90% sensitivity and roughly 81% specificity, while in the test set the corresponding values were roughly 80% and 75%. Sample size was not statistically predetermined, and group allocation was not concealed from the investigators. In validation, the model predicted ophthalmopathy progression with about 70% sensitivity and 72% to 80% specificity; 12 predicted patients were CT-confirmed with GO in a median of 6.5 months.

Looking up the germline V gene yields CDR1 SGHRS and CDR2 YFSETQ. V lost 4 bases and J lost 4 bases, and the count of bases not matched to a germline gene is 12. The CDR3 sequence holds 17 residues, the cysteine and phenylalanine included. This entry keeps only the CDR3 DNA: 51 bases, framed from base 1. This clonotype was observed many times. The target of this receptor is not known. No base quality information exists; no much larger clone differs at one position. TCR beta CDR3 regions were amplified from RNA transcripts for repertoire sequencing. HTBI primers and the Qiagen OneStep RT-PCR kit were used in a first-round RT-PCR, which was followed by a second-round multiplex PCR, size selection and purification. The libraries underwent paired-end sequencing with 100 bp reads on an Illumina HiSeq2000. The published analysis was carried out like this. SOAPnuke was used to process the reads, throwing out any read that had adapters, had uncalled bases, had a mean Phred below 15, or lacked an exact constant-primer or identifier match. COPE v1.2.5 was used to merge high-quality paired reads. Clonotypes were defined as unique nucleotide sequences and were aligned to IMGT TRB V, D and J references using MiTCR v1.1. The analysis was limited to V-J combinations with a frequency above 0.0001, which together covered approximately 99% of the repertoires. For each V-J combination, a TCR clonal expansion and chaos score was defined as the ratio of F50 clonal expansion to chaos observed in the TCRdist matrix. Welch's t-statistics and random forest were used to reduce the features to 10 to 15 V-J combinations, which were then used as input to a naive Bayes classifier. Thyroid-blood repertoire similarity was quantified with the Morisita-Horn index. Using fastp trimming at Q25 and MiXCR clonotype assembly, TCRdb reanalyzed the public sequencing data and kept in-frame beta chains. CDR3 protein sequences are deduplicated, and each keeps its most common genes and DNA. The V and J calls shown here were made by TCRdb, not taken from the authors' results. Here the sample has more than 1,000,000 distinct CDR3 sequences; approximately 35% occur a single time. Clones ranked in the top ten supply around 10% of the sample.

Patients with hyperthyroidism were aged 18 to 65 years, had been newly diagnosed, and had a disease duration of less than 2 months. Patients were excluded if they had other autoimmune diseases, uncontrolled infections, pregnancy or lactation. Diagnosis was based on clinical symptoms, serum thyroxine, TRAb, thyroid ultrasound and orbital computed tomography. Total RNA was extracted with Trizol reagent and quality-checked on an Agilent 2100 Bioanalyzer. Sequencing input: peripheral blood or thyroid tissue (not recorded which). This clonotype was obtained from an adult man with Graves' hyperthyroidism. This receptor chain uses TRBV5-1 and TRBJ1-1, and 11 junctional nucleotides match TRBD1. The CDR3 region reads CASSGTAMGQGGTEAFF. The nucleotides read TGCGCCAGCAGCGGAACCGCCATGGGACAGGGGGGCACTGAAGCTTTCTTT. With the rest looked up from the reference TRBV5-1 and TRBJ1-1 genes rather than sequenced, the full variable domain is KAGVTQTPRYLIKTRGQQVTLSCSPISGHRSVSWYQQTPGQGLQFLFEYFSETQRNKGNFPGRFSGRQFSNSRSEMNVSTLELGDSALYLCASSGTAMGQGGTEAFFGQGTRLTVV.